This TCR beta chain was captured in a study of blood T cell repertoires in COVID-19. Study background: Material from acute and convalescent COVID-19 was sourced from the United States, Italy and Spain. PBMCs, B-cell-depleted T cells, or T cells were the source of the cDNA or gDNA that made up the material.

The CDR3 loop spans 18 amino acids. Germline lookup yields CDR1 SNHLY and CDR2 FYNNEI. V dropped 4 bases and J dropped 1 base, with 19 bases sitting between them. How the authors handled the data: From reference gene primer amplification, estimates of nucleated cell counts were derived. Measured with immunoSEQ multiplex PCR; TCRdb has only the in-frame clones, and not every one. The V and J calls and clone size are taken from that table; D and trimming were inferred from the DNA. The sample yields roughly 36,000 clones, around 83% seen once. V usage is TRBV2 and J usage is TRBJ2-2, with a tentative D call TRBD1 (5 bases). Material for sequencing was peripheral blood. The receptor was isolated from a man aged 55 to 70 with acute or convalescent COVID-19. This chain's CDR3 is CASSAGRADPGNTGELFF. CDR3 nucleotide sequence: TGTGCCAGCAGTGCAGGCAGGGCGGACCCGGGGAACACCGGGGAGCTGTTTTTT.